Here is one T cell receptor (beta chain) with its context. Its recognized antigen is unknown. Base quality data are lacking; no much larger clone is found one base away. This record belongs to a study of vaccination and CD4 T cells after COVID-19 (dated by TCRdb to between 2021 and 2023). In the study overall: Every convalescent patient had a positive nasal swab PCR test for SARS-CoV-2, with mild disease in under ten patients and severe disease in one. The convalescent cohort comprised six males and four females, including two Hispanic individuals, seven Caucasians, two Asians and one multiracial person. Participants received two doses of either the Pfizer-BioNTech BNT162b2 vaccine (n=8) or the Moderna mRNA-1273 vaccine (n=2). Post-COVID blood samples from convalescent patients were collected a median of roughly 100 days after diagnosis, with a range of 35 to 161 days. Post-vaccine blood samples were collected a median of approximately 68 days after the second vaccine dose, ranging from 14 to 241 days. Overlapping spike peptide pools from SARS-CoV-2 and from the common cold coronaviruses HCoV-NL63, HCoV-OC43 and HCoV-229E were used as culture stimuli. Control cultures used a CEFX viral epitope pool as positive control, an HIV-1 Nef peptide pool as negative control, or no peptide. In under twelve COVID-19 convalescent patients and several infection-naive healthy vaccine recipients, researchers compared the spike-specific CD4+ TCR repertoire from before mRNA vaccination with the repertoire from after. What the study reported, not specific to this receptor: Although the median number of SARS-CoV-2-reactive clonotypes went up from fewer than 25 after infection to about 38 after vaccination, the increase was not significant. Relatively few convalescent patients were included in the study, and early timepoints after natural infection were not analyzed. Among the post-vaccine SARS-CoV-2-reactive clones in convalescent patients, a median 86.3% showed up only after vaccination, which suggests vaccine-specific priming. Nearly all vaccine-specific clones in convalescent patients (304 of 307) were mono-reactive for SARS-CoV-2 spike rather than cross-reactive with common cold coronaviruses.

Per the publication, the treatment or condition label means: roughly 10-day PBMC culture with coronavirus spike peptide pools or control peptides (ViraFEST assay). To expand antigen-specific T cells with peptide pools and then pick out the expanded clonotypes through TCR sequencing, the study relied on the ViraFEST assay. The convalescent patients' positive SARS-CoV-2 PCR tests were from March to December 2020, which was before the Alpha, Beta and Delta variants emerged in the United States. PBMCs were cultured at about 2 million per well in IMDM supplemented with about 5.5% human AB serum and around 10 IU/ml IL-2, with 9.5 to 10 ug/ml peptide pools added. On days 3 and 7, half of the culture medium was replaced with fresh IL-2-containing medium. Once the cells had been in culture for ten to eleven days, the EasySep CD4+ T cell isolation kit was used to isolate CD4+ T cells by negative selection. Ficoll-Paque Plus gradient centrifugation was used to isolate PBMCs from whole blood, and the isolated PBMCs were then either used fresh or cryopreserved at -140C. In general, triplicate wells were set up for every culture condition.

The germline V gene (reference sequence) yields DFQATT for CDR1 and SNEGSKA for CDR2. Between the V and J ends, shortened by 2 bases and 5 bases respectively, the junction contains 16 bases. The CDR3 spans 14 residues, from the cysteine through the phenylalanine. The CDR3 DNA has 42 bases and is translated from base 1. Library prep was done by PCR. DNA from cultured CD4+ T cells was subjected to TCR sequencing with the Oncomine TCR Beta short-read assay at the Johns Hopkins FTIC core. The QIAamp micro DNA kit was used to extract genomic DNA from the cultured CD4+ T cells. Oncomine TCR Beta libraries from cultured CD4+ T cells were pooled using unique dual indexes and sequenced on an Illumina iSeq 100. As for how the authors treated the data: Non-productive sequences were filtered out, and CDR3s that did not start with C, did not end with F or W, or were shorter than 7 amino acids were discarded. Antigen-specific clonotypes were identified using the MANAFEST web application through comparison of peptide-stimulated wells with reference and other culture wells. To be called positive, a clone needed an FDR below 0.05, an odds ratio above 5, and a productive frequency above 0.1% in at least two of three replicate wells. Clonotypes that were significantly expanded in both SARS-CoV-2 spike wells and at least one common cold coronavirus spike condition were defined as cross-reactive. Similarity between CDR3 sequences was evaluated in R version 3.6.1 using Levenshtein distances (stringdist) and unrooted phylogenetic trees (ape). Using fastp trimming at Q25 and MiXCR clonotype assembly, TCRdb reanalyzed the public sequencing data and kept in-frame beta chains. Every distinct CDR3 protein forms one entry, paired with its most common genes and DNA. It is TCRdb's table, rather than the study itself, that gives the V and J calls and clone size. Recorded for this sample are over 15,000 distinct CDR3 sequences; roughly 50% of them occurred a single time. The ten largest clonotypes hold over 7.5% of the sample.

Input material: CD4+ T cells from blood, cultured in vitro. The sequence derives from a human donor who had recovered from COVID-19. This receptor chain uses TRBV20-1 and TRBJ2-7; tentative D gene TRBD2, with 6 bases matching. CDR3 reads: CSARTVRGVDEQYF. The nucleotide sequence reads as follows: TGCAGTGCTAGAACGGTGCGGGGAGTGGACGAGCAGTACTTC.